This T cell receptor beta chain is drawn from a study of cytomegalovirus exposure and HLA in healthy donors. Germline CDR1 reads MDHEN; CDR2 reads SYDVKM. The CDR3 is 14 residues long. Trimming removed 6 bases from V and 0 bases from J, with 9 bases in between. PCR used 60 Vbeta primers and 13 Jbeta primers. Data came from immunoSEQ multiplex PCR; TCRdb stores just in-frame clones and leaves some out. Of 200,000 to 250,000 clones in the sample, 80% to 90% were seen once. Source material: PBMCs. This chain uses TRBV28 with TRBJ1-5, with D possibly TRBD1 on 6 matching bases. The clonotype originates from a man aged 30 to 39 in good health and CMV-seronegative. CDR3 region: CASRDSYSNQPQHF. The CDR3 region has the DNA TGTGCCAGCAGGGACAGTTATAGCAATCAGCCCCAGCATTTT.